These T cell receptor beta chains were read from a single sample in a study of cytomegalovirus exposure and HLA in healthy donors. Profiling relied on immunoSEQ multiplex PCR, and the TCRdb table lists in-frame clones only, not all of them. This table has about 130,000 clones, roughly 78% appearing once. The material sequenced was PBMCs. These receptors were obtained from a man aged 40-49 years in good health and CMV-seropositive. The CDR3 runs from the conserved cysteine through the conserved F or W. The order of the fields is J gene, V gene, clone size, D gene, CDR3 DNA, CDR3 protein. D genes are given only for firm matches. Rows give clone size only sometimes, using once, few, many, or a class for an expanded clone.

j_call: TRBJ1-4; v_call: TRBV5-1; clone_size: -; d_call: TRBD1; cdr3_nt: TGCGCCAGCAGCGACGCCGGACAGGGGATAAGTGGTGGAAAACTGTTTTTT; cdr3_aa: CASSDAGQGISGGKLFF
j_call: TRBJ2-7; v_call: TRBV4-2; clone_size: -; d_call: TRBD2; cdr3_nt: TGTGCCAGCAGTCGACTGCTTGGGACTAGCTTCTCCGAGCAGTACTTC; cdr3_aa: CASSRLLGTSFSEQYF
j_call: TRBJ2-7; v_call: TRBV6-1; clone_size: -; d_call: -; cdr3_nt: TGTGCCAGCAGGACAGCCTACGAGCAGTACTTC; cdr3_aa: CASRTAYEQYF
j_call: TRBJ2-7; v_call: TRBV25-1; clone_size: -; d_call: TRBD1; cdr3_nt: TGTGCCAGCAGGGACAGGGTATTCAACGAGCAGTACTTC; cdr3_aa: CASRDRVFNEQYF
j_call: TRBJ2-2; v_call: TRBV6-6; clone_size: -; d_call: -; cdr3_nt: TGTGCCAGCAGTTCAGCAGAGGGCGGGGAGCTGTTTTTT; cdr3_aa: CASSSAEGGELFF
j_call: TRBJ2-7; v_call: TRBV10-2; clone_size: -; d_call: TRBD2; cdr3_nt: TGCGCCAGCAACGGACTAGCGGGAGACTCCTACGAGCAGTACTTC; cdr3_aa: CASNGLAGDSYEQYF
j_call: TRBJ2-5; v_call: TRBV5-1; clone_size: -; d_call: TRBD2; cdr3_nt: TGCGCCAGCAGCTTGTTGGGACTAGCGGGGCTCCAAGAGACCCAGTACTTC; cdr3_aa: CASSLLGLAGLQETQYF
j_call: TRBJ2-7; v_call: TRBV6-1; clone_size: -; d_call: -; cdr3_nt: TGTGCCAGCGACAGTTACTACGAGCAGTACTTC; cdr3_aa: CASDSYYEQYF
j_call: TRBJ2-7; v_call: TRBV28; clone_size: -; d_call: -; cdr3_nt: TGTGCCAGCAGTTTAGGCGGAGAGGGTCAGTACTTC; cdr3_aa: CASSLGGEGQYF
j_call: TRBJ2-1; v_call: TRBV25-1; clone_size: few; d_call: TRBD1; cdr3_nt: TGTGCCAGCAGTGAATTTGGACAGGGGGAATACAATGAGCAGTTCTTC; cdr3_aa: CASSEFGQGEYNEQFF
j_call: TRBJ2-5; v_call: TRBV2; clone_size: -; d_call: -; cdr3_nt: TGTGCCAGCAGTGAAGGGGCAGGTCAAGAGACCCAGTACTTC; cdr3_aa: CASSEGAGQETQYF
j_call: TRBJ2-7; v_call: TRBV5-4; clone_size: -; d_call: TRBD2; cdr3_nt: TGTGCCAGCAGCTTGGGACTAGCTCTGACCTACGAGCAGTACTTC; cdr3_aa: CASSLGLALTYEQYF
j_call: TRBJ1-5; v_call: TRBV6-5; clone_size: -; d_call: TRBD1; cdr3_nt: TGTGCCAGCAGATCGACAGGGCATCAGCCCCAGCATTTT; cdr3_aa: CASRSTGHQPQHF
j_call: TRBJ2-7; v_call: TRBV11-2; clone_size: -; d_call: TRBD2; cdr3_nt: TGTGCCAGCAGTTTAGCGGGAGGAGACGAGCAGTACTTC; cdr3_aa: CASSLAGGDEQYF
j_call: TRBJ2-1; v_call: TRBV13; clone_size: -; d_call: TRBD2; cdr3_nt: TGTGCCAGCAGCTTAGCGGGACTAGCGGGTCACAATGAGCAGTTCTTC; cdr3_aa: CASSLAGLAGHNEQFF
j_call: TRBJ1-2; v_call: TRBV4-1; clone_size: -; d_call: -; cdr3_nt: TGCGCCAGCAGCCAAGATAGCGCCCCAATCTATGGCTACACCTTC; cdr3_aa: CASSQDSAPIYGYTF
j_call: TRBJ1-5; v_call: TRBV28; clone_size: once; d_call: TRBD1; cdr3_nt: TGTGCCAGCAGAGCAGGGGGAAATCAGCCCCAGCATTTT; cdr3_aa: CASRAGGNQPQHF
j_call: TRBJ1-2; v_call: TRBV7-2; clone_size: once; d_call: -; cdr3_nt: TGTGCCAGCAGCGCTGGTTCGGTAGGGGGATACTATGGCTACACCTTC; cdr3_aa: CASSAGSVGGYYGYTF
j_call: TRBJ2-5; v_call: TRBV12-5; clone_size: -; d_call: -; cdr3_nt: TGTGCTAGTGGTTTGGGACAGTACCAAGAGACCCAGTACTTC; cdr3_aa: CASGLGQYQETQYF
j_call: TRBJ2-7; v_call: TRBV6-1; clone_size: -; d_call: TRBD2; cdr3_nt: TGTGCCAGCAGTGTATTAGCGGGGTACGAGCAGTACTTC; cdr3_aa: CASSVLAGYEQYF
j_call: TRBJ2-5; v_call: TRBV7-9; clone_size: -; d_call: TRBD1; cdr3_nt: TGTGCCAGCAGCCTATCCTGGACAGGGGTTCTGGAGACCCAGTACTTC; cdr3_aa: CASSLSWTGVLETQYF
j_call: TRBJ1-3; v_call: TRBV29-1; clone_size: -; d_call: -; cdr3_nt: TGCAGCGTTGATGGGGGCAACTCTGGAAACACCATATATTTT; cdr3_aa: CSVDGGNSGNTIYF
j_call: TRBJ2-7; v_call: TRBV4-1; clone_size: few; d_call: TRBD1; cdr3_nt: TGCGCCAGCAGCCAAGTGTTCCGGGACAGGGCGAATGAGCAGTACTTC; cdr3_aa: CASSQVFRDRANEQYF
j_call: TRBJ2-1; v_call: TRBV28; clone_size: -; d_call: -; cdr3_nt: TGTGCCAGCAGTTTAGAGGGTGGGGGCGTTGAGCAGTTCTTC; cdr3_aa: CASSLEGGGVEQFF
j_call: TRBJ2-7; v_call: TRBV18; clone_size: -; d_call: -; cdr3_nt: TGTGCCAGCTCACCCTCGGGAATGGGGGGATCCTACGAGCAGTACTTC; cdr3_aa: CASSPSGMGGSYEQYF
j_call: TRBJ1-2; v_call: TRBV15; clone_size: few; d_call: -; cdr3_nt: TGTGCCACCAGTCCTACGACAGGTTACTATGGCTACACCTTC; cdr3_aa: CATSPTTGYYGYTF
j_call: TRBJ2-5; v_call: TRBV5-4; clone_size: once; d_call: TRBD2; cdr3_nt: TGTGCCAGCAGCTTGGGCCTAGCGGGAGGAGAGACCCAGTACTTC; cdr3_aa: CASSLGLAGGETQYF
j_call: TRBJ2-1; v_call: TRBV5-1; clone_size: -; d_call: TRBD2; cdr3_nt: TGCGCCAGCAAAGGGACTAGCGGGAGCTCCTACAATGAGCAGTTCTTC; cdr3_aa: CASKGTSGSSYNEQFF
j_call: TRBJ2-2; v_call: TRBV27; clone_size: -; d_call: -; cdr3_nt: TGTGCCAGCAGTCTCAGGACAGTCGGCGGGGAGCTGTTTTTT; cdr3_aa: CASSLRTVGGELFF
j_call: TRBJ1-1; v_call: TRBV11-2; clone_size: -; d_call: -; cdr3_nt: TGTGCCAGCAGCCATGACGGAGGGACTGAAGCTTTCTTT; cdr3_aa: CASSHDGGTEAFF
j_call: TRBJ2-1; v_call: TRBV7-9; clone_size: -; d_call: TRBD2; cdr3_nt: TGTGCCAGCAGCCCCTCGGCGGGAGATCTGTCCTACAATGAGCAGTTCTTC; cdr3_aa: CASSPSAGDLSYNEQFF
j_call: TRBJ1-2; v_call: TRBV7-8; clone_size: -; d_call: -; cdr3_nt: TGTGCCAGCAGCTTAACTTACAGGGCCGGTGGCTACACCTTC; cdr3_aa: CASSLTYRAGGYTF
j_call: TRBJ1-2; v_call: TRBV2; clone_size: -; d_call: TRBD1; cdr3_nt: TGTGCCAGCAGTTCAGGACAGGGGGCAACCTATGGCTACACCTTC; cdr3_aa: CASSSGQGATYGYTF
j_call: TRBJ2-5; v_call: TRBV7-2; clone_size: -; d_call: TRBD1; cdr3_nt: TGTGCCAGCAGCTTAGTCTGGGGACAGCAACAAGAGACCCAGTACTTC; cdr3_aa: CASSLVWGQQQETQYF
j_call: TRBJ2-5; v_call: TRBV29-1; clone_size: -; d_call: -; cdr3_nt: TGCAGCGTTGACGGGTCCCCAGAGACCCAGTACTTC; cdr3_aa: CSVDGSPETQYF
j_call: TRBJ2-5; v_call: TRBV6-7; clone_size: -; d_call: -; cdr3_nt: TGTGCCAGCAGTTACTGCTCCGAAAGCGGAGCCCCTCGGGAGACCCAGTACTTC; cdr3_aa: CASSYCSESGAPRETQYF
j_call: TRBJ1-2; v_call: TRBV28; clone_size: -; d_call: -; cdr3_nt: TGTGCCAGCCAGGGGCCGAACTATGGCTACACCTTC; cdr3_aa: CASQGPNYGYTF
j_call: TRBJ1-1; v_call: TRBV28; clone_size: -; d_call: -; cdr3_nt: TGTGCCAGCAGCTCCCAGGGCAGGACTGAAGCTTTCTTT; cdr3_aa: CASSSQGRTEAFF
j_call: TRBJ2-1; v_call: TRBV28; clone_size: -; d_call: -; cdr3_nt: TGTGCCAGCAGTGTCCGGGACTACAATGAGCAGTTCTTC; cdr3_aa: CASSVRDYNEQFF
j_call: TRBJ2-7; v_call: TRBV10-3; clone_size: -; d_call: TRBD2; cdr3_nt: TGTGCCATCAGTGATCTGACTAGCGGGAGTTCCTACGAGCAGTACTTC; cdr3_aa: CAISDLTSGSSYEQYF
j_call: TRBJ2-7; v_call: TRBV7-2; clone_size: once; d_call: TRBD2; cdr3_nt: TGTGCCAGCAGCTTAACCCTAGCGGGCGACGAGCAGTACTTC; cdr3_aa: CASSLTLAGDEQYF
j_call: TRBJ2-3; v_call: TRBV27; clone_size: -; d_call: -; cdr3_nt: TGTGCCAGCAGTCTAGCCCCCTCGCTACTCCACACAGATACGCAGTATTTT; cdr3_aa: CASSLAPSLLHTDTQYF
j_call: TRBJ1-1; v_call: TRBV2; clone_size: few; d_call: TRBD1; cdr3_nt: TGTGCCAGCAGTGGGTGGGAGAGGGGGCCTGAAGCTTTCTTT; cdr3_aa: CASSGWERGPEAFF
j_call: TRBJ2-7; v_call: TRBV6-6; clone_size: -; d_call: TRBD1; cdr3_nt: TGTGCCAGCAGTTACGCCGGACAGGGGTACTCCTACGAGCAGTACTTC; cdr3_aa: CASSYAGQGYSYEQYF
j_call: TRBJ1-1; v_call: TRBV19; clone_size: -; d_call: -; cdr3_nt: TGTGCCAGTAGTAGGGCAGGGAGGACTGAAGCTTTCTTT; cdr3_aa: CASSRAGRTEAFF
j_call: TRBJ1-5; v_call: TRBV28; clone_size: -; d_call: TRBD1; cdr3_nt: TGTGCCAGCAGTTCCCCGTTAGGGGGCTGGCAGCCCCAGCATTTT; cdr3_aa: CASSSPLGGWQPQHF
j_call: TRBJ2-3; v_call: TRBV7-9; clone_size: once; d_call: TRBD2; cdr3_nt: TGTGCCAGCAGCTTAAACGGGAGGTCGGATACGCAGTATTTT; cdr3_aa: CASSLNGRSDTQYF
j_call: TRBJ2-5; v_call: TRBV28; clone_size: -; d_call: -; cdr3_nt: TGTGCCAGCAGCCTTGCGGACAGTGAGACCCAGTACTTC; cdr3_aa: CASSLADSETQYF
j_call: TRBJ1-3; v_call: TRBV7-8; clone_size: -; d_call: TRBD1; cdr3_nt: TGTGCCAGCAGCGGTTTGACAGGGCCATTTTCTGGAAACACCATATATTTT; cdr3_aa: CASSGLTGPFSGNTIYF
j_call: TRBJ2-5; v_call: TRBV7-8; clone_size: -; d_call: TRBD2; cdr3_nt: TGTGCCAGCAGCCTTCGACTAGCGGGTTCGACCCAGTACTTC; cdr3_aa: CASSLRLAGSTQYF
j_call: TRBJ1-4; v_call: TRBV5-1; clone_size: -; d_call: -; cdr3_nt: TGCGCCAGCAGCTTAGACTCGGGGTTAAATGAAAAACTGTTTTTT; cdr3_aa: CASSLDSGLNEKLFF
j_call: TRBJ1-2; v_call: TRBV6-5; clone_size: -; d_call: -; cdr3_nt: TGTGCCAGCAGTCGAGCGGGGGCAGGCTATGGCTACACCTTC; cdr3_aa: CASSRAGAGYGYTF